The entry that follows covers one T cell receptor (beta chain) sequence. This sample was included in a study of neoadjuvant anti-PD-1 for oral cavity cancer. Overall study context: Patients without progression got a fourth dose around day 43.

Blood libraries mostly used 450 to 550 ng genomic DNA, six replicates each. The assay was immunoSEQ multiplex PCR, and TCRdb's table has in-frame clones only and misses some. The sample records 14,000 or so clones, more than 75% being singletons. Sample time point: after neoadjuvant nivolumab, at surgical resection. This clonotype was obtained from a person aged 40 to 85 with oral cavity squamous cell carcinoma. Sequenced material: PBMCs, taken after nivolumab (anti-PD-1) treatment.

The CDR3: CASSLSRFYGYTF. DNA for the CDR3: TGTGCCAGCAGTTTATCGAGATTCTATGGCTACACCTTC. The chain combines TRBV27 with TRBJ1-2; D not resolved. The CDR3 length is 13 residues. CDR1 and CDR2 from the germline V gene are MNHEY and SMNVEV (reference sequence). The V end was cut by 0 bases, the J end by 4 bases, with 6 bases between.